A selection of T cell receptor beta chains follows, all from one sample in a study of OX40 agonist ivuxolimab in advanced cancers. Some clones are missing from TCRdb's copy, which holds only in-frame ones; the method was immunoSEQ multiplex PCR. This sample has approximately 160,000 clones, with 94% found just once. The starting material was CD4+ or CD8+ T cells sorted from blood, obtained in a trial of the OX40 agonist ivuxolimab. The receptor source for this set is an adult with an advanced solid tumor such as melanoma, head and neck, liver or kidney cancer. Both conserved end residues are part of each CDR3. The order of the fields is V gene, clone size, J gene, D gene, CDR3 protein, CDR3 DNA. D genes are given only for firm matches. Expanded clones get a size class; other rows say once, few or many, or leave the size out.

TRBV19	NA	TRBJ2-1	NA	CASSIVVRTPYNEQFF	TGTGCCAGTAGTATAGTCGTCAGGACCCCCTACAATGAGCAGTTCTTC
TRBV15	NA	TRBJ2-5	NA	CATSRGQRARQETQYF	TGTGCCACCAGCAGGGGCCAGCGGGCCCGCCAAGAGACCCAGTACTTC
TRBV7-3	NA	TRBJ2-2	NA	CASTVARDTGELFF	TGTGCCAGCACCGTTGCTAGGGACACCGGGGAGCTGTTTTTT
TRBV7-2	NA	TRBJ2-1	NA	CASKGPNEQFF	TGTGCCAGCAAGGGCCCAAATGAGCAGTTCTTC
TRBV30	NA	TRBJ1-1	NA	CAWSRDMNTEAFF	TGTGCCTGGAGCCGCGACATGAACACTGAAGCTTTCTTT
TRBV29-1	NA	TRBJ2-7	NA	CSVGTDYEQYF	TGCAGCGTCGGGACGGACTACGAGCAGTACTTC
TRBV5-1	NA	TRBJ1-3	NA	CASQDSSSGNTIYF	TGCGCCAGCCAGGACTCGAGCTCTGGAAACACCATATATTTT
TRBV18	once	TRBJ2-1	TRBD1	CASSPGTGLVNEQFF	TGTGCCAGCTCACCGGGGACAGGGCTGGTCAATGAGCAGTTCTTC
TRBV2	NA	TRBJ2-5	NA	CACYSTGFQETQYF	TGTGCCTGCTACTCGACGGGCTTCCAAGAGACCCAGTACTTC
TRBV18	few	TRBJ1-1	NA	CASSFVSWAW	TGTGCCAGCTCCTTTGTGAGTTGGGCGTGG
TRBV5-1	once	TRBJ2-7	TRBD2	CASSLGIAGGPYEQYF	TGCGCCAGCAGCTTGGGGATAGCGGGGGGGCCCTACGAGCAGTACTTC
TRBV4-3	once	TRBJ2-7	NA	CASSQEEAYEQYF	TGCGCCAGCAGCCAAGAAGAGGCCTACGAGCAGTACTTC
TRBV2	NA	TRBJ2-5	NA	CASSSAHSPWETQYF	TGTGCCAGCAGTTCGGCGCACTCGCCGTGGGAGACCCAGTACTTC
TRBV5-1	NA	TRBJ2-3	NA	CASSLDGAGNTDTQYF	TGCGCCAGCAGCTTGGATGGGGCAGGTAACACAGATACGCAGTATTTT
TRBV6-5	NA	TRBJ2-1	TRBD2	CASRISGGSYNEQFF	TGTGCCAGCAGAATTAGCGGGGGCTCCTACAATGAGCAGTTCTTC
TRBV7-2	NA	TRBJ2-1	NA	CASSSIPGHRTFNEQFF	TGTGCCAGCAGCTCCATTCCGGGACACCGCACTTTCAATGAGCAGTTCTTC
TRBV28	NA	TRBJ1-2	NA	CASSLPQGPSYGYTF	TGTGCCAGCAGTTTACCCCAGGGGCCCTCCTATGGCTACACCTTC
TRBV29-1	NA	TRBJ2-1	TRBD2	CSVDLGLAVYNEQFF	TGCAGCGTTGACCTAGGACTAGCGGTCTACAATGAGCAGTTCTTC
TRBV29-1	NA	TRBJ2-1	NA	CSAGLGSRAHEQFF	TGCAGCGCGGGGCTAGGATCGCGGGCGCATGAGCAGTTCTTC
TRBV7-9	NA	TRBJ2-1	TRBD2	CASSLPSGRAGEQFF	TGTGCCAGCAGCCTACCTAGCGGGAGGGCCGGTGAGCAGTTCTTC
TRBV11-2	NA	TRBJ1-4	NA	CASSSLGQKLFF	TGTGCCAGCAGCTCCCTGGGCCAAAAACTGTTTTTT
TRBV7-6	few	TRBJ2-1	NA	CASSSRPSEPEQFF	TGTGCCAGCAGCTCCCGTCCAAGTGAGCCTGAGCAGTTCTTC
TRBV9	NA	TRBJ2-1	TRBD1	CASSVAGGIMADEQFF	TGTGCCAGCAGCGTAGCAGGGGGCATAATGGCGGATGAGCAGTTCTTC
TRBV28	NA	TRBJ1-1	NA	CASTLGGAEAFF	TGTGCCAGCACCCTAGGGGGGGCTGAAGCTTTCTTT
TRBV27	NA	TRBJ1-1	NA	CASSPPAALNTEAFF	TGTGCCAGCAGTCCCCCGGCAGCTTTGAACACTGAAGCTTTCTTT
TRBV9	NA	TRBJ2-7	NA	CASSPPQGNEQYF	TGTGCCAGCAGCCCTCCTCAGGGGAACGAGCAGTACTTC
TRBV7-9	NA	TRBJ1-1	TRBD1	CASSSPKLGQGVRRTEAFF	TGTGCCAGCAGCTCTCCCAAATTGGGACAGGGGGTTCGGAGAACTGAAGCTTTCTTT
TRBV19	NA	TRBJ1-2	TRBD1	CASKPGTGNYGYTF	TGTGCCAGCAAACCCGGGACAGGGAACTATGGCTACACCTTC
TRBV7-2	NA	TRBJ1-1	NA	CASSLFVNTEAFF	TGTGCCAGCAGCTTATTCGTGAACACTGAAGCTTTCTTT
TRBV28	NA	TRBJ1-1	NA	CASSFENTEAFF	TGTGCCAGCAGTTTCGAGAACACTGAAGCTTTCTTT
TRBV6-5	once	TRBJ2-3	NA	CASSYSGDTDTQYF	TGTGCCAGCAGTTACTCGGGCGACACAGATACGCAGTATTTT
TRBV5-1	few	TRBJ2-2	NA	CASSLDPGVVGELFF	TGCGCCAGCAGCTTGGATCCGGGGGTGGTCGGGGAGCTGTTTTTT
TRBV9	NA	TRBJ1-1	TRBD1	CASSAQGTGFFF	TGTGCCAGCAGCGCACAGGGGACAGGATTTTTCTTT
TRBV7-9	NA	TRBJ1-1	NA	CASSLEERTEAFF	TGTGCCAGCAGCTTAGAAGAGCGCACTGAAGCTTTCTTT
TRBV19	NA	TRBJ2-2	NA	CASSLPGAGVGTGELFF	TGTGCCAGTAGTTTGCCGGGGGCGGGAGTGGGCACCGGGGAGCTGTTTTTT
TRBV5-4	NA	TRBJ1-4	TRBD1	CASSSGQNNEKLFF	TGTGCCAGCAGCTCGGGACAGAATAATGAAAAACTGTTTTTT